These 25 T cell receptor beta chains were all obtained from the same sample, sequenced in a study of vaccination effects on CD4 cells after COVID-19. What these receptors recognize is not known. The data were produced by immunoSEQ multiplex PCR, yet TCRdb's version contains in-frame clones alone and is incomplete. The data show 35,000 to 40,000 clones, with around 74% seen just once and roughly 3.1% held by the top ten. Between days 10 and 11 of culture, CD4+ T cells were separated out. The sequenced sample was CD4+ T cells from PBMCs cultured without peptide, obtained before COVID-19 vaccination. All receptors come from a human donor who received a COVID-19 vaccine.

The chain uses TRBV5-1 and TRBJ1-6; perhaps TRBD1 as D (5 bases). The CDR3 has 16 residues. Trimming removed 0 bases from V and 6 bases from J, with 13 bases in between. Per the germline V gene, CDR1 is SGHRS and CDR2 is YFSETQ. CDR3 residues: CASSLAGGGFNSPLHF. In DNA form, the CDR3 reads TGCGCCAGCAGCTTGGCCGGGGGGGGGTTTAATTCACCCCTCCACTTT.

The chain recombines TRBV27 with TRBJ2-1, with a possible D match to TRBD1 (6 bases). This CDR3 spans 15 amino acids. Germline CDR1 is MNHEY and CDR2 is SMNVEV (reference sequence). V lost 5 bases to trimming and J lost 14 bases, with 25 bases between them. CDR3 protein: CASSPLKKWTAREFF. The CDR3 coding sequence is TGTGCCAGCAGTCCCCTCAAAAAATGGACAGCCCGGGAGTTCTTC.

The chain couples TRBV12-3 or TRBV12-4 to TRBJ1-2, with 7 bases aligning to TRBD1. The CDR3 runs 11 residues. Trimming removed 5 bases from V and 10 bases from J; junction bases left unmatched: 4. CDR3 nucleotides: TGTGCCAGCAGTCCTGGGACAGCCTACACCTTC. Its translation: CASSPGTAYTF.

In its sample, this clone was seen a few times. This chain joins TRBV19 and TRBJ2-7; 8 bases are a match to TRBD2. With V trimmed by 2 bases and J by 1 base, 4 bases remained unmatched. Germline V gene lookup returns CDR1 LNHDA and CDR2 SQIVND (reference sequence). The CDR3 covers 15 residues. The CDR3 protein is CASSIQSGSSYEQYF. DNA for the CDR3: TGTGCCAGTAGTATACAAAGCGGGAGTTCCTACGAGCAGTACTTC.

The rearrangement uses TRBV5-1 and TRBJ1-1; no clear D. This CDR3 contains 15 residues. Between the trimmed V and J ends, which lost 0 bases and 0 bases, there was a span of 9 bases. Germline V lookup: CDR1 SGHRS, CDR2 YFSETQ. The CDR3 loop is CASSLGGLLNTEAFF. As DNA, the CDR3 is TGCGCCAGCAGCTTGGGCGGGTTATTGAACACTGAAGCTTTCTTT.

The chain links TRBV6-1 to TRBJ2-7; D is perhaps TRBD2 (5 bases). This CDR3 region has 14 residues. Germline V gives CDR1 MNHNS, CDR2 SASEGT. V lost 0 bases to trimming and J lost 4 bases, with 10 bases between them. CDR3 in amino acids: CASSEAYGRYEQYF. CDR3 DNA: TGTGCCAGCAGTGAAGCTTATGGGAGATACGAGCAGTACTTC.

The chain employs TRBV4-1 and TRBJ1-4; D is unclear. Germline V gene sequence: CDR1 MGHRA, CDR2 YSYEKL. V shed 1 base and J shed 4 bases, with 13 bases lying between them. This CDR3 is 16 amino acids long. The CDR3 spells CASSQGVAGLNEKLFF. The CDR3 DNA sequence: TGCGCCAGCAGCCAAGGGGTGGCAGGACTTAATGAAAAACTGTTTTTT.

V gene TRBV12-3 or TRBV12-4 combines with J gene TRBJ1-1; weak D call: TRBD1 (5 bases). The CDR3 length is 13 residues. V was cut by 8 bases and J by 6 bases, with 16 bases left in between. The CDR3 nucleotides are TGTGCCAGCGGGACCTCTCAAAAGGCTGAAGCTTTCTTT. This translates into CASGTSQKAEAFF.

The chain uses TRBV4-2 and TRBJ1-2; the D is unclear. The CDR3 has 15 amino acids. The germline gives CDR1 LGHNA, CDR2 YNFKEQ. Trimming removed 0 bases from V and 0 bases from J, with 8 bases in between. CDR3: CASSQDSVANYGYTF. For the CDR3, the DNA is TGTGCCAGCAGCCAAGATAGTGTAGCTAACTATGGCTACACCTTC.

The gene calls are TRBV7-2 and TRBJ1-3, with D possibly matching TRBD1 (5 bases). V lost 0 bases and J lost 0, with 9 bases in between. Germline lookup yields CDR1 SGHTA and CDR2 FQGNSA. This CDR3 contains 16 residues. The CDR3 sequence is CASSLALGPSGNTIYF. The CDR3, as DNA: TGTGCCAGCAGCTTAGCTTTGGGGCCCTCTGGAAACACCATATATTTT.

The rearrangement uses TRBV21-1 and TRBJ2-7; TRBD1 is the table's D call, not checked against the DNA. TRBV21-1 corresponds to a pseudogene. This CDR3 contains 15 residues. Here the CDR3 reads CASSTDQDRTYEQYF. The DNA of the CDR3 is TGTGCCAGCAGCACCGACCAGGACAGGACCTACGAGCAGTACTTC.

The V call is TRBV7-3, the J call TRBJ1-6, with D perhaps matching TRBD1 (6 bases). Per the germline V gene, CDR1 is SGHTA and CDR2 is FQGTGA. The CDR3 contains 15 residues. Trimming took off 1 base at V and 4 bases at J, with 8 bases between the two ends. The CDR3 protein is CASSLIGGYNSPLHF. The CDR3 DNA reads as TGTGCCAGCAGCTTAATAGGGGGTTATAATTCACCCCTCCACTTT.

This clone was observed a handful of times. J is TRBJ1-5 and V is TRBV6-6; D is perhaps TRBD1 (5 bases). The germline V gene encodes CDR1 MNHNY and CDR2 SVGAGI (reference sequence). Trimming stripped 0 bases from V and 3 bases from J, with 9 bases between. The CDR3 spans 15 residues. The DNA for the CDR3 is TGTGCCAGCAGTTACTCACGCGGGGCCAATCAGCCCCAGCATTTT. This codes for CASSYSRGANQPQHF.

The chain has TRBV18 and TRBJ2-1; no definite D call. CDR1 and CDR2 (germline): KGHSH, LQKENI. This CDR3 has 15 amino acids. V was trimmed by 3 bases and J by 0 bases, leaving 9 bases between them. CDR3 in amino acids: CASSPMPGSYNEQFF. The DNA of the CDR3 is TGTGCCAGCTCACCTATGCCGGGCTCCTACAATGAGCAGTTCTTC.

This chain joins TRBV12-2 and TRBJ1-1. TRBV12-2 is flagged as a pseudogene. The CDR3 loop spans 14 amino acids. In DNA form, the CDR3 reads TGTGCAAGTCGCCCGGACGGCGAGAACACTGAAGCTTTCTTT. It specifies CASRPDGENTEAFF.

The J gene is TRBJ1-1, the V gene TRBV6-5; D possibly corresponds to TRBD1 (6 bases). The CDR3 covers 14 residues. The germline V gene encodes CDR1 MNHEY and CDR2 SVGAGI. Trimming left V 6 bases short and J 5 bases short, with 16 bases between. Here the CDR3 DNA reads TGTGCCAGCAGCTTTAAGACAGGCTGGACTGAAGCTTTCTTT. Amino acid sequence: CASSFKTGWTEAFF.

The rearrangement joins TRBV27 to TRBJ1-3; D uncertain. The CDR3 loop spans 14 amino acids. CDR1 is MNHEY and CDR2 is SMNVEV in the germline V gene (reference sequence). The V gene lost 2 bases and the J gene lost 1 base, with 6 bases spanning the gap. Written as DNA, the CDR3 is TGTGCCAGCAGTTTAGGCGGGTCTGGAAACACCATATATTTT. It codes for CASSLGGSGNTIYF.

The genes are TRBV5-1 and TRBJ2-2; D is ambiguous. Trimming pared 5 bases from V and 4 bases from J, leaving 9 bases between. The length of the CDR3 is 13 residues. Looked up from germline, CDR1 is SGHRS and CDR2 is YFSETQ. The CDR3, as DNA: TGCGCCAGCAGGAATATAAGCACCGGGGAGCTGTTTTTT. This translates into CASRNISTGELFF.

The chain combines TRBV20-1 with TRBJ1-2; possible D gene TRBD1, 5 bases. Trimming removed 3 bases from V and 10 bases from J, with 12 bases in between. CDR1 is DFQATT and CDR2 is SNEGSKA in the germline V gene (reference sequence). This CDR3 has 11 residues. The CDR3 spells CSARPRGAYTF. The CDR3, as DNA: TGCAGTGCTAGGCCTCGCGGGGCCTACACCTTC.

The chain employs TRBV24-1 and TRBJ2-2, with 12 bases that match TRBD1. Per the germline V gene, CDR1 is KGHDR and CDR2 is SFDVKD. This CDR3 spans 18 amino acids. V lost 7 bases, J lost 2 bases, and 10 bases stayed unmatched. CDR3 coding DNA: TGTGCCACCAGCGACCCCCCGGGACAGGGGGCCAACACCGGGGAGCTGTTTTTT. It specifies CATSDPPGQGANTGELFF.

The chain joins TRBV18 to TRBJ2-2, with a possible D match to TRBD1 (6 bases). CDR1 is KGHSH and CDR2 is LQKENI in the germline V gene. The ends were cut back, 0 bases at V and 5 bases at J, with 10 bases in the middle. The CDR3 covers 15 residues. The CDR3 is CASSPPHRVTGELFF. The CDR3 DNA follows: TGTGCCAGCTCACCACCGCACAGGGTAACCGGGGAGCTGTTTTTT.

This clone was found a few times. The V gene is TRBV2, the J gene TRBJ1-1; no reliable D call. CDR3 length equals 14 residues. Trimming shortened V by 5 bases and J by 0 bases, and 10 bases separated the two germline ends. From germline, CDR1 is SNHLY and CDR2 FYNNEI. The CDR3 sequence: CASSPDQVNTEAFF. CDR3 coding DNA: TGTGCCAGCAGTCCAGACCAGGTGAACACTGAAGCTTTCTTT.

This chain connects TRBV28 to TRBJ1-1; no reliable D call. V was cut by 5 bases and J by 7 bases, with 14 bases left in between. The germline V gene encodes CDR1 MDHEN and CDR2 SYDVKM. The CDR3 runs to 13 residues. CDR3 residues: CASSPNMSYEAFF. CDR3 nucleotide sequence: TGTGCCAGCAGTCCTAACATGAGCTATGAAGCTTTCTTT. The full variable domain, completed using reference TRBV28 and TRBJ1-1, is DVKVTQSSRYLVKRTGEKVFLECVQDMDHENMFWYRQDPGLGLRLIYFSYDVKMKEKGDIPEGYSVSREKKERFSLILESASTNQTSMYLCASSPNMSYEAFFGQGTRLTVV.

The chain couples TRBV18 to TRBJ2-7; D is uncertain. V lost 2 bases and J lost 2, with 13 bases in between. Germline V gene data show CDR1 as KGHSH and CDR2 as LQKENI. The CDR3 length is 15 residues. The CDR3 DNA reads TGTGCCAGCTCACCAATTTCCGGCACGACCTACGAGCAGTACTTC. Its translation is CASSPISGTTYEQYF.

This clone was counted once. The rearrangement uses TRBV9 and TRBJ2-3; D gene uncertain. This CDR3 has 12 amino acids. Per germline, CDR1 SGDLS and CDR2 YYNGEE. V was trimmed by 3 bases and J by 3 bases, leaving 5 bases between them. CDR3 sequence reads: CASSARTDTQYF. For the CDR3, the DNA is TGTGCCAGCAGCGCCCGGACAGATACGCAGTATTTT. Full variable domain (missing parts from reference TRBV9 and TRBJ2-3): DSGVTQTPKHLITATGQRVTLRCSPRSGDLSVYWYQQSLDQGLQFLIQYYNGEERAKGNILERFSAQQFPDLHSELNLSSLELGDSALYFCASSARTDTQYFGPGTRLTVL.